These 20 T cell receptor beta chains were all obtained from the same sample, sequenced in a study of neurological immune-mediated disorders. MiXCR was run by TCRdb on the 5' RACE reads, yielding one entry per CDR3 protein. The repertoire holds tens of thousands of distinct CDR3 sequences, with roughly 7% as singletons. Specimen: PBMCs. The receptor source for this set is a woman in her thirties or forties in good health.

This clonotype was counted ten times or more. This chain links TRBV27 with TRBJ1-2; TRBD1 is a possible D gene (5 bases). Trimming pared 3 bases from V and 7 bases from J, leaving 12 bases between. CDR3 length equals 13 residues. Germline V gives CDR1 MNHEY, CDR2 SMNVEV (reference sequence). CDR3 nucleotide sequence: TGTGCCAGCAGTTTCGCCAGGGTTGGTGGCTACACCTTC. Translated: CASSFARVGGYTF.

Many counts were recorded for this clonotype. This chain connects TRBV28 to TRBJ1-1; D is unclear. V lost 1 base and J 2 bases, leaving 5 bases between the germline ends. The germline gives CDR1 MDHEN, CDR2 SYDVKM. This CDR3 is 13 amino acids long. This CDR3 is CASSLSTNTEAFF. The CDR3 DNA sequence: TGTGCCAGCAGTTTATCAACTAACACTGAAGCTTTCTTT. The full variable domain, with the rest looked up from reference TRBV28 and TRBJ1-1, is DVKVTQSSRYLVKRTGEKVFLECVQDMDHENMFWYRQDPGLGLRLIYFSYDVKMKEKGDIPEGYSVSREKKERFSLILESASTNQTSMYLCASSLSTNTEAFFGQGTRLTVV.

This clonotype showed up many times. This chain links TRBV6-2 or TRBV6-3 with TRBJ1-2, with 9 bases lining up with TRBD1. The V segment lost 4 bases and the J segment 5 bases; nucleotides outside the gene matches: 5. The CDR3 runs 14 residues. The V gene's germline CDR1 is MNHEY and CDR2 SVGEGT. Here the CDR3 reads CASSSTGGGYGYTF. CDR3 coding DNA: TGTGCCAGCAGTTCTACAGGGGGCGGTTATGGCTACACCTTC.

This clonotype showed up many times. The V and J genes are TRBV28 and TRBJ2-3; 11 bases map to TRBD1. V gave up 3 bases and J gave up 6 bases; unmatched junction bases: 5. Germline values: CDR1 MDHEN, CDR2 SYDVKM. This CDR3 has 15 residues. This CDR3 is CASSFGTGGMDTQYF. The CDR3 DNA is TGTGCCAGCAGTTTCGGGACAGGGGGGATGGATACGCAGTATTTT. The full variable domain, with the rest looked up from reference TRBV28 and TRBJ2-3, is DVKVTQSSRYLVKRTGEKVFLECVQDMDHENMFWYRQDPGLGLRLIYFSYDVKMKEKGDIPEGYSVSREKKERFSLILESASTNQTSMYLCASSFGTGGMDTQYFGPGTRLTVL.

The table lists this clonotype with many counts. The rearrangement uses TRBV5-1 and TRBJ1-2, with a tentative D call TRBD1 (5 bases). Between the trimmed V and J ends, which lost 5 bases and 3 bases, there was a span of 8 bases. Germline values: CDR1 SGHRS, CDR2 YFSETQ. The CDR3 consists of 12 residues. The CDR3 DNA is TGCGCCAGCAGAGAGACAGACTATGGCTACACCTTC. Translation: CASRETDYGYTF.

This clonotype was recorded at least ten times. The J gene is TRBJ1-3, the V gene TRBV7-9, with D unresolved. The CDR3 loop spans 16 amino acids. Trimming removed 3 bases at V and 2 bases at J, with 14 bases between. The germline CDR1 and CDR2 sequences are SEHNR and FQNEAQ (reference sequence). The CDR3 protein is CASSFISGEAGNTIYF. The CDR3 bases are TGTGCCAGCAGCTTTATTTCTGGCGAAGCTGGAAACACCATATATTTT.

This clonotype was observed a few times. The chain joins TRBV19 to TRBJ1-5; 7 bases fit TRBD1. This CDR3 is 18 amino acids long. Germline V gene lookup returns CDR1 LNHDA and CDR2 SQIVND (reference sequence). Trimming removed 6 bases from V and 2 bases from J; junction bases left unmatched: 16. CDR3 coding DNA: TGTGCCAGTAGCCCCGGGACAGCGGGTATGGTCGGCAATCAGCCCCAGCATTTT. Its protein is CASSPGTAGMVGNQPQHF.

This clonotype has at least ten counts. V gene TRBV4-1 combines with J gene TRBJ1-1; D remains unclear. V was pared by 4 bases and J by 4 bases, with 13 bases between. This CDR3 region has 14 residues. Germline loops: CDR1 MGHRA, CDR2 YSYEKL. The CDR3 coding sequence is TGCGCCAGCAGCCGCCAAATGCCCCCCACTGAAGCTTTCTTT. Its protein product is CASSRQMPPTEAFF.

In its sample, this clonotype was seen many times. The V gene is TRBV3-1, the J gene TRBJ1-2; no firm D call. V lost 0 bases and J lost 7, with 12 bases in between. Germline V gives CDR1 LGHDT, CDR2 YNNKEL (reference sequence). The CDR3 is 14 residues long. CDR3 residues: CASSQDHWTGGYTF. The CDR3 DNA sequence: TGTGCCAGCAGCCAAGATCACTGGACGGGTGGCTACACCTTC.

This clonotype was recorded many times. This chain joins TRBV7-9 and TRBJ2-7; 7 bases map to TRBD2. The germline gives CDR1 SEHNR, CDR2 FQNEAQ (reference sequence). This CDR3 is 14 amino acids long. V lost 3 bases, J lost 3 bases, and 5 bases stayed unmatched. CDR3 nucleotides: TGTGCCAGCAGCTTCACTAGCGAGTACTACGAGCAGTACTTC. Translating it yields CASSFTSEYYEQYF.

This clonotype has at least ten counts. The chain employs TRBV18 and TRBJ2-1, with 10 bases that match TRBD2. In germline, CDR1 is KGHSH, CDR2 LQKENI. The CDR3 covers 17 residues. V trimming: 4 bases; J trimming: 0 bases; junction bases outside the gene matches: 6. The CDR3 bases are TGTGCCAGCTCACAAAACCTAGCGGGGGCCTCCTACAATGAGCAGTTCTTC. Translating gives CASSQNLAGASYNEQFF.

This clonotype was found many times. The chain employs TRBV5-1 and TRBJ2-1; 8 positions match TRBD2. Trimming removed 2 bases from V and 7 bases from J; junction bases left unmatched: 2. This CDR3 is 13 amino acids long. CDR1 and CDR2 (germline): SGHRS, YFSETQ. The CDR3 reads CASSFLAGNEQFF. Written as DNA, the CDR3 is TGCGCCAGCAGCTTTTTAGCGGGAAATGAGCAGTTCTTC. The full variable domain, its missing parts supplied by reference TRBV5-1 and TRBJ2-1, is KAGVTQTPRYLIKTRGQQVTLSCSPISGHRSVSWYQQTPGQGLQFLFEYFSETQRNKGNFPGRFSGRQFSNSRSEMNVSTLELGDSALYLCASSFLAGNEQFFGPGTRLTVL.

This clonotype was detected a few times. A much larger clone sits a single nucleotide away, making a read error possible. This rearrangement joins TRBV2 to TRBJ1-4; no firm D call. The V and J ends lost 6 bases and 5 bases respectively, with 19 bases between them. CDR3 length equals 16 residues. The germline V gene has CDR1 SNHLY and CDR2 FYNNEI. In DNA form, the CDR3 reads TGTGCCAGCAGGACCAGACCGAGACTGCAAAATGAAAAACTGTTTTTT. This encodes CASRTRPRLQNEKLFF.

Many counts were recorded for this clonotype. The V and J genes are TRBV5-1 and TRBJ2-1; 12 nucleotides line up with TRBD2. After removal of 2 bases from V and 2 bases from J, the junction contained 8 bases not matched to a gene. Germline V gene sequence: CDR1 SGHRS, CDR2 YFSETQ. The CDR3 contains 18 residues. Here the CDR3 reads CASSFRPRTSGAYNEQFF. The CDR3 DNA sequence: TGCGCCAGCAGCTTCAGGCCGCGGACTAGCGGGGCCTACAATGAGCAGTTCTTC.

This clonotype has a handful of counts. The chain employs TRBV20-1 and TRBJ2-1; 12 nucleotides agree with TRBD2. Germline CDR1 DFQATT, CDR2 SNEGSKA (reference sequence). There are 15 residues in the CDR3. The junction had 9 bases not matched to a gene; V was cut back by 2 bases and J by 10 bases. Written as DNA, the CDR3 is TGCAGTGCTAGATTTGCTAGCGGGGGGGCGAGAGAGCAGTTCTTC. Encoded protein: CSARFASGGAREQFF.

By sample share, this clonotype is medium-sized (0.01 to 0.1%). The chain is built from TRBV7-9 and TRBJ2-2; D might be TRBD1 (6 bases). CDR3 length: 14 amino acids. V was cut by 1 base and J by 10 bases, with 13 bases left in between. Germline V CDR1 and CDR2: SEHNR, FQNEAQ (reference sequence). Here the CDR3 DNA reads TGTGCCAGCAGCTTAGAGGGGGTCGGTGCGGAGCTGTTTTTT. Its protein product is CASSLEGVGAELFF.

This clonotype was detected ten times or more. The chain has TRBV10-3 and TRBJ2-1, with 9 bases fitting TRBD1. Trimming cost V 6 bases and J 6 bases; bases outside gene matches: 3. This CDR3 comprises 13 residues. The germline gives CDR1 ENHRY, CDR2 SYGVKD. CDR3 sequence (DNA): TGTGCCATCAGGGTGACAGGGGGCAATGAGCAGTTCTTC. Translating it yields CAIRVTGGNEQFF.

This clonotype was counted many times. V usage is TRBV20-1 and J usage is TRBJ2-1; maybe TRBD1 (6 bases). From germline, CDR1 is DFQATT and CDR2 SNEGSKA (reference sequence). The CDR3 totals 20 residues. V lost 0 bases, J lost 9 bases, and 33 bases lay in between. For the CDR3, the DNA is TGCAGTGCTAGAGATTCCGCTAAGATCCCACAATGGCAGGGGTTAACTGAGCAGTTCTTC. It codes for CSARDSAKIPQWQGLTEQFF.

There are many counts of this clonotype. CDR3 protein: CASRKGRFGGYTF. CDR3 in DNA: TGTGCCAGCAGAAAAGGCCGATTCGGTGGCTACACCTTC. The rearrangement links TRBV5-6 to TRBJ1-2, with no clear D. Germline CDR1 SGHDT, CDR2 YYEEEE. This CDR3 has 13 residues. With 5 bases removed from V and 7 bases from J, the gap between germline ends came to 15 bases.

The table lists this clonotype with many counts. The V call is TRBV6-5, the J call TRBJ1-6, with no clear D. Germline V gene sequence: CDR1 MNHEY, CDR2 SVGAGI. The CDR3 has 15 amino acids. The ends were cut back, 5 bases at V and 8 bases at J, with 16 bases in the middle. CDR3 DNA: TGTGCCAGCAGTCTCCTTGGTCGGCGAGATTCACCCCTCCACTTT. As protein: CASSLLGRRDSPLHF.